This T cell receptor beta chain was sequenced in a study of blood T cell repertoires in COVID-19. About the research overall: Collection of acute and convalescent COVID-19 samples took place in the United States, Italy and Spain. Nucleic acid was either cDNA or gDNA, and it came from T cells, B-cell-depleted T cells, or PBMCs.

The germline CDR1 and CDR2 sequences are WSHSY and SAAADI. V was trimmed by 6 bases and J by 5 bases, leaving 17 bases between them. This CDR3 has 14 residues. Per the original methods: Nucleated cell number was recorded as an estimate derived from reference gene primer amplification. Method: immunoSEQ multiplex PCR; TCRdb's copy keeps in-frame clones and lacks some. The V and J calls and clone size are taken from that table; D and trimming were inferred from the DNA. Among 90,000 or so clones listed, approximately 88% were seen once. The sample was peripheral blood. This TCR derives from a man aged 80 or over with acute or convalescent COVID-19. This chain links TRBV10-2 with TRBJ2-7; D might be TRBD1 (7 bases). The CDR3 loop reads CASRGQVGGNEQYF. The CDR3 bases are TGCGCCAGCAGAGGACAGGTAGGGGGGAACGAGCAGTACTTC.